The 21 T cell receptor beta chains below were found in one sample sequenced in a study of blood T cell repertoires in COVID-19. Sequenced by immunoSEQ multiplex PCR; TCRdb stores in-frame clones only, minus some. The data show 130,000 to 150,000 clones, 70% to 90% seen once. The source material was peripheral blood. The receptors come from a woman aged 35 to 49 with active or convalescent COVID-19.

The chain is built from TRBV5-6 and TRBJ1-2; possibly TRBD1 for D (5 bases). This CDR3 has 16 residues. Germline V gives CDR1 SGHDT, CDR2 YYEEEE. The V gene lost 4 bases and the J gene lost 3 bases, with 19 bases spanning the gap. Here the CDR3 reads CASSPDGHPKDYGYTF. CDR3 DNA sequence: TGTGCCAGCAGCCCGGACGGACACCCAAAGGACTATGGCTACACCTTC.

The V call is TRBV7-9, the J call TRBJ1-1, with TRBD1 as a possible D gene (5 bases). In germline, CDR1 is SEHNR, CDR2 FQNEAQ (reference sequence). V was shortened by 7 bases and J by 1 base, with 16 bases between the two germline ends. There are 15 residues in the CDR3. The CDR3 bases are TGTGCCAGCACCTCCGGGGGGTTCAGGAACACTGAAGCTTTCTTT. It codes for CASTSGGFRNTEAFF. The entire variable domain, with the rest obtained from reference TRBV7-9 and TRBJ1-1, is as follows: DTGVSQNPRHKITKRGQNVTFRCDPISEHNRLYWYRQTLGQGPEFLTYFQNEAQLEKSRLLSDRFSAERPKGSFSTLEIQRTEQGDSAMYLCASTSGGFRNTEAFFGQGTRLTVV.

The CDR3: CASSRGGGTNNSPLHF. The DNA for the CDR3 is TGTGCCAGCTCCCGCGGCGGGGGCACCAATAATTCACCCCTCCACTTT. The chain joins TRBV18 to TRBJ1-6; possibly TRBD1 for D (6 bases). This CDR3 has 16 amino acids. V was trimmed by 6 bases and J by 5 bases, leaving 17 bases between them. CDR1 KGHSH and CDR2 LQKENI come from the germline V gene.

CDR3 sequence reads: CASSLSPPAGPWAYEQYF. CDR3 bases: TGTGCCAGCAGCTTAAGCCCCCCGGCAGGGCCTTGGGCCTACGAGCAGTACTTC. The genes are TRBV11-2 and TRBJ2-7; D might be TRBD1 (5 bases). The CDR3 spans 18 residues. Trimming removed 2 bases at V and 2 bases at J, with 22 bases between. Germline V gene data show CDR1 as SGHAT and CDR2 as FQNNGV.

DNA of the CDR3: TGTGCCAGTAGCCAGCGGGACTCCTACGAGCAGTACTTC. Its protein product is CASSQRDSYEQYF. The chain combines TRBV19 with TRBJ2-7, with TRBD2 identical over 7 bases. V was clipped by 6 bases and J by 0 bases; unmatched bases: 2. This CDR3 is 13 amino acids long. Germline CDR1 reads LNHDA; CDR2 reads SQIVND (reference sequence).

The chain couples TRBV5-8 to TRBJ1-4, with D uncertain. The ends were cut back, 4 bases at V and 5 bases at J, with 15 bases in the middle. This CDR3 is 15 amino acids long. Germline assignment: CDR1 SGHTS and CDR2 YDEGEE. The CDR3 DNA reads TGTGCCAGCAGCCCCTTCGGGGTATTGAATGAAAAACTGTTTTTT. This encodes CASSPFGVLNEKLFF.

The CDR3 sequence is CASSVEGQGATDTQYF. CDR3 nucleotides: TGTGCCAGCAGCGTAGAGGGACAGGGGGCAACAGATACGCAGTATTTT. This chain connects TRBV9 to TRBJ2-3; 12 nucleotides match TRBD1. This CDR3 region has 16 residues. The ends lost 0 bases at V and 3 bases at J; junction bases unmatched: 2. Germline V gives CDR1 SGDLS, CDR2 YYNGEE.

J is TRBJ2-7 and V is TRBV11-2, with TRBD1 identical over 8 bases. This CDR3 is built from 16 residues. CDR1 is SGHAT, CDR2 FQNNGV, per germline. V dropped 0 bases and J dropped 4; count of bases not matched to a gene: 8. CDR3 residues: CASSLDWSGGRYEQYF. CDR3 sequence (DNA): TGTGCCAGCAGCTTAGATTGGTCAGGGGGCAGGTACGAGCAGTACTTC.

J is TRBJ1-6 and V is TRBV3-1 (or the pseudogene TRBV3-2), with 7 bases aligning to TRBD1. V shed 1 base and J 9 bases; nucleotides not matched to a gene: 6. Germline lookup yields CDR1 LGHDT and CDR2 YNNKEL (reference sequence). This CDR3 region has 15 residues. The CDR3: CASSQGSTGASPLHF. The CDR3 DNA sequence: TGTGCCAGCAGCCAAGGGTCCACAGGGGCTTCACCCCTCCACTTT.

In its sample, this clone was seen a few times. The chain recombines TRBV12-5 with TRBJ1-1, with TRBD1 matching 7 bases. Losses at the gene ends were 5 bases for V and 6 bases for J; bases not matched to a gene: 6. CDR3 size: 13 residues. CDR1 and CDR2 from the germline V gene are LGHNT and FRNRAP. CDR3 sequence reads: CASGLGGKAEAFF. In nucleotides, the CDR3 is TGTGCTAGTGGTCTAGGGGGCAAGGCTGAAGCTTTCTTT.

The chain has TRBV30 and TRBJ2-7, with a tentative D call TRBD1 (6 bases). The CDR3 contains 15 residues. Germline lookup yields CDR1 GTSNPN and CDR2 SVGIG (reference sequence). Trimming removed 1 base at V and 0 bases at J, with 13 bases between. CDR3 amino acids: CAWSGTGLSSYEQYF. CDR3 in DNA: TGTGCCTGGAGTGGAACAGGGTTAAGCTCCTACGAGCAGTACTTC.

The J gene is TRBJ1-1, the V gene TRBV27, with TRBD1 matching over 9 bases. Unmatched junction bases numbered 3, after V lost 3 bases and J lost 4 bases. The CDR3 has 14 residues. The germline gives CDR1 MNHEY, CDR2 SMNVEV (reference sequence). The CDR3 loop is CASSLGQGGTEAFF. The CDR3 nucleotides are TGTGCCAGCAGTTTGGGACAGGGTGGCACTGAAGCTTTCTTT.

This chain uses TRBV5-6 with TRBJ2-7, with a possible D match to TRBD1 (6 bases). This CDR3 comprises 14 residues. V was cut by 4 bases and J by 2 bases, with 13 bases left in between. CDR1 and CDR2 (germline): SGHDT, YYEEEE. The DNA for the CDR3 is TGTGCCAGCAGCCCGCGGACAGTCCCCTACGAGCAGTACTTC. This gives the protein CASSPRTVPYEQYF.

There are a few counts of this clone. The CDR3 coding sequence is TGTGCCACCCCGACCGTCACGGGGGGAGGTCTGTTACGGAACACTGAAGCTTTCTTT. It codes for CATPTVTGGGLLRNTEAFF. The chain employs TRBV7-9 and TRBJ1-1, with D perhaps matching TRBD1 (5 bases). The V end was cut by 10 bases, the J end by 1 base, with 31 bases between. The V gene's germline CDR1 is SEHNR and CDR2 FQNEAQ (reference sequence). This CDR3 contains 19 residues. Filled out from reference TRBV7-9 and TRBJ1-1, the complete variable domain reads DTGVSQNPRHKITKRGQNVTFRCDPISEHNRLYWYRQTLGQGPEFLTYFQNEAQLEKSRLLSDRFSAERPKGSFSTLEIQRTEQGDSAMYLCATPTVTGGGLLRNTEAFFGQGTRLTVV.

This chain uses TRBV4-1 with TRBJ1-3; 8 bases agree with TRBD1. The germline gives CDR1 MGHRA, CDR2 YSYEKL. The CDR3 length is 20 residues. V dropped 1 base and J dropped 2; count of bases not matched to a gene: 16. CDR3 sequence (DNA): TGCGCCAGCAGCCAAGTACCTCCGACTAACAACAGGGGGGCTGGAAACACCATATATTTT. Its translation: CASSQVPPTNNRGAGNTIYF.

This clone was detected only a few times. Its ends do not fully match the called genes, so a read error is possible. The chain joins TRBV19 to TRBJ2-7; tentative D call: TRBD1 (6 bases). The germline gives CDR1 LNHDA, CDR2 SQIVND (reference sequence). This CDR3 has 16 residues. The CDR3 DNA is TGTGCCAGTAGTATAGCGACCGGGACAACCTCCTCCGAGCAGTACTTC. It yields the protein CASSIATGTTSSEQYF. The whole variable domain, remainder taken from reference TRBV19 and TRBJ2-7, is DGGITQSPKYLFRKEGQNVTLSCEQNLNHDAMYWYRQDPGQGLRLIYYSQIVNDFQKGDIAEGYSVSREKKESFPLTVTSAQKNPTAFYLCASSIATGTTSSEQYFGPGTRLTVT.

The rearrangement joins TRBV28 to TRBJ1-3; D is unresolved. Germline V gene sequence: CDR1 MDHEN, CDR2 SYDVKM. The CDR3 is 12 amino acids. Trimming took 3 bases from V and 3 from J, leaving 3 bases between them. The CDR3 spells CASSLRGNTIYF. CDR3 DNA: TGTGCCAGCAGTTTGCGTGGAAACACCATATATTTT.

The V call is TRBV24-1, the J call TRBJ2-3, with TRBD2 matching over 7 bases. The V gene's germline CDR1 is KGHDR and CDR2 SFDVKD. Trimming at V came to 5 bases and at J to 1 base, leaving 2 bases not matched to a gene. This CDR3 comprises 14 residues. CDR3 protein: CATSGSGGTDTQYF. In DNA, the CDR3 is TGTGCCACCAGTGGAAGCGGGGGCACAGATACGCAGTATTTT.

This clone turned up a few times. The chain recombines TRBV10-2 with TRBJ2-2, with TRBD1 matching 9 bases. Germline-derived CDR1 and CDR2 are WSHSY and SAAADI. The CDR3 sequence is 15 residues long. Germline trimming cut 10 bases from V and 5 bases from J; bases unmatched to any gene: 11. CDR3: CATPGQGPLTGELFF. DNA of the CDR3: TGCGCCACCCCGGGACAGGGTCCTTTAACCGGGGAGCTGTTTTTT.

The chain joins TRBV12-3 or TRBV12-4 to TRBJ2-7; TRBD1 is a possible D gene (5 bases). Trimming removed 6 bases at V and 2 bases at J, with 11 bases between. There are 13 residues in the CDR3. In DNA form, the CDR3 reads TGTGCCAGCAGAGTGGACACTACCTACGAGCAGTACTTC. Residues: CASRVDTTYEQYF.

CDR3 nucleotides: TGTGCCAGCAGGTGGACAGGCCAAGACTCCTACGAGCAGTACTTC. Its protein product is CASRWTGQDSYEQYF. J is TRBJ2-7 and V is TRBV6-6, with 7 positions matching TRBD1. Germline loops: CDR1 MNHNY, CDR2 SVGAGI (reference sequence). The CDR3 spans 15 residues. Trimming cost V 6 bases and J 0 bases; bases outside gene matches: 8.